This is a list of T cell receptor beta chains from one sample in a study of human T cells and chemical hapten exposure. TCRdb analysed the RACE reads with MiXCR anew, one entry per CDR3 protein. The sample has some 180,000 distinct CDR3 sequences, roughly a quarter seen once. The source was whole blood, collected in connection with sensitization to the hapten diphenylcyclopropenone (DPC). The source of these receptors is a woman aged 35 to 49 with alopecia areata. Some clones in this sample may be carry-over from other donors' samples. Both conserved end residues are part of each CDR3. The D gene is left open where the match is weak. Clone size is shown for a subset of rows, as once, few, many or a class of expanded clone.

clone_size: many; cdr3_length: 16; v_call: TRBV10-3; j_call: TRBJ2-7; d_call: .; cdr3_nt: TGTGCCATCAGTGAGTCGCAGACAGGACAATCCTACGAGCAGTACTTC; cdr3_aa: CAISESQTGQSYEQYF
clone_size: many; cdr3_length: 14; v_call: TRBV6-5; j_call: TRBJ2-5; d_call: .; cdr3_nt: TGTGCCAGCAGTTACTCGAGGTTTCAAGAGACCCAGTACTTC; cdr3_aa: CASSYSRFQETQYF
clone_size: .; cdr3_length: 15; v_call: TRBV7-2; j_call: TRBJ2-1; d_call: .; cdr3_nt: TGTGCCAGCAGCTTAGGTCAGGGCGGCTACAATGAGCAGTTCTTC; cdr3_aa: CASSLGQGGYNEQFF
clone_size: .; cdr3_length: 13; v_call: TRBV7-2; j_call: TRBJ2-5; d_call: .; cdr3_nt: TGTGCCAGCAGCGCCCCCAACCAAGAGACCCAGTACTTC; cdr3_aa: CASSAPNQETQYF
clone_size: few; cdr3_length: 17; v_call: TRBV20-1; j_call: TRBJ2-1; d_call: .; cdr3_nt: TGCAGTGCTATAGGGGCTTCGGACCGAGGCTCCTACAATGAGCAGTTCTTC; cdr3_aa: CSAIGASDRGSYNEQFF
clone_size: .; cdr3_length: 17; v_call: TRBV10-3; j_call: TRBJ2-2; d_call: TRBD1; cdr3_nt: TGTGCCATCAGTATACTTCCCGGGACAGGGGACACCGGGGAGCTGTTTTTT; cdr3_aa: CAISILPGTGDTGELFF
clone_size: few; cdr3_length: 11; v_call: TRBV3-1; j_call: TRBJ1-1; d_call: TRBD1; cdr3_nt: TGTGCCAGTTGGACAGGCCTTGAAGCTTTCTTT; cdr3_aa: CASWTGLEAFF
clone_size: .; cdr3_length: 15; v_call: TRBV7-2; j_call: TRBJ2-3; d_call: TRBD2; cdr3_nt: TGTGCCAGCAGCGTACTAGCGGCTAGCACAGATACGCAGTATTTT; cdr3_aa: CASSVLAASTDTQYF
clone_size: many; cdr3_length: 13; v_call: TRBV18; j_call: TRBJ1-2; d_call: .; cdr3_nt: TGTGCCAGCTCACCCGAACGGACAGCTGGCTACACCTTC; cdr3_aa: CASSPERTAGYTF
clone_size: .; cdr3_length: 12; v_call: TRBV28; j_call: TRBJ2-1; d_call: TRBD2; cdr3_nt: TGTGCCAGCAGTACCTCTATGCGGGAGGCCCTCTTC; cdr3_aa: CASSTSMREALF
clone_size: .; cdr3_length: 15; v_call: TRBV6-1; j_call: TRBJ1-5; d_call: .; cdr3_nt: TGTGCCGGCGGAGGACAGAGAGATAGCAATCAGCCCCAGCATTTT; cdr3_aa: CAGGGQRDSNQPQHF
clone_size: few; cdr3_length: 13; v_call: TRBV20-1; j_call: TRBJ2-1; d_call: .; cdr3_nt: TGCAGTGCTAGAGATGGGGGGAACAATGAGCAGTTCTTC; cdr3_aa: CSARDGGNNEQFF
clone_size: .; cdr3_length: 16; v_call: TRBV4-3; j_call: TRBJ2-1; d_call: TRBD2; cdr3_nt: TGCGCCAGCAGCCAAGTCTATATGGGAGGGGTTAATGAGCAGTTCTTC; cdr3_aa: CASSQVYMGGVNEQFF
clone_size: few; cdr3_length: 17; v_call: TRBV4-1; j_call: TRBJ2-6; d_call: .; cdr3_nt: TGCGCCAGCAGCCGATCGGATACCAACTCTGGGGCCAACGTCCTGACTTTC; cdr3_aa: CASSRSDTNSGANVLTF
clone_size: .; cdr3_length: 15; v_call: TRBV18; j_call: TRBJ2-7; d_call: .; cdr3_nt: TGTGCCAGCTCACCCGCGACAGGACCCTCCTACGAGCAGTACTTC; cdr3_aa: CASSPATGPSYEQYF
clone_size: .; cdr3_length: 15; v_call: TRBV7-2; j_call: TRBJ2-1; d_call: .; cdr3_nt: TGTGCCAGCAGCTTAGCTTTGTCTGTGAACGGGGAGCAGTTCTTC; cdr3_aa: CASSLALSVNGEQFF
clone_size: few; cdr3_length: 15; v_call: TRBV9; j_call: TRBJ1-6; d_call: .; cdr3_nt: TGTGCCAGCAGCGTAGCGGGACCGGATAATTCACCCCTCCACTTT; cdr3_aa: CASSVAGPDNSPLHF
clone_size: many; cdr3_length: 12; v_call: TRBV20-1; j_call: TRBJ2-5; d_call: TRBD2; cdr3_nt: TGCAGTGCTAGTAGCGGGAGACAGACCCAGTACTTC; cdr3_aa: CSASSGRQTQYF
clone_size: .; cdr3_length: 16; v_call: TRBV3-1; j_call: TRBJ1-2; d_call: .; cdr3_nt: TGTGCCAGCAGCCAAGGGAGCTTTACAGGGCGATATGGCTACACCTTC; cdr3_aa: CASSQGSFTGRYGYTF
clone_size: few; cdr3_length: 13; v_call: TRBV28; j_call: TRBJ2-7; d_call: TRBD2; cdr3_nt: TGTGCCAGCAGTAGCGGGAGGATCGACGAGCAGTACTTC; cdr3_aa: CASSSGRIDEQYF
clone_size: .; cdr3_length: 15; v_call: TRBV7-6; j_call: TRBJ2-2; d_call: .; cdr3_nt: TGTGCCAGCAGCCGAATTAGCGGGAACACCGGGGAGCTGTTTTTT; cdr3_aa: CASSRISGNTGELFF
clone_size: .; cdr3_length: 11; v_call: TRBV12-3/TRBV12-4; j_call: TRBJ2-1; d_call: .; cdr3_nt: TGTGCCAGCAGACAATACAATGAGCAGTTCTTC; cdr3_aa: CASRQYNEQFF
clone_size: few; cdr3_length: 16; v_call: TRBV9; j_call: TRBJ2-3; d_call: .; cdr3_nt: TGTGCCAGCAGCCCAGGCTCGGGGTCATTCACAGATACGCAGTATTTT; cdr3_aa: CASSPGSGSFTDTQYF
clone_size: .; cdr3_length: 15; v_call: TRBV7-2; j_call: TRBJ1-6; d_call: TRBD1; cdr3_nt: TGTGCCAGCAGCTTGGGACAGGGGCAAAATTCACCCCTCCACTTT; cdr3_aa: CASSLGQGQNSPLHF
clone_size: .; cdr3_length: 14; v_call: TRBV9; j_call: TRBJ1-3; d_call: .; cdr3_nt: TGTGCCAGCAGCGTAGCACCCTCTGGAAACACCATATATTTT; cdr3_aa: CASSVAPSGNTIYF
clone_size: .; cdr3_length: 17; v_call: TRBV3-1; j_call: TRBJ2-2; d_call: .; cdr3_nt: TGTGCCAGCAGCCTGGTCCCCCTTTCGGGAAGGCCCCGGGAGCTGTTTTTT; cdr3_aa: CASSLVPLSGRPRELFF